The present entry profiles one TCR beta chain with its context. Its antigen has not been determined. No qualities accompany the bases; no much larger clone lies one base away. The immunoSEQ Assay, a bias-controlled multiplex PCR, was used to amplify TCRbeta CDR3 regions from genomic DNA. Turning to the authors' computational methods: The number of nucleated cells in each sample was estimated from the amplification of reference gene primers within the assay. Sequence reads were collapsed and filtered to measure the absolute abundance of every unique TCRbeta CDR3 rearrangement. For each sample, productive Simpson clonality was calculated by taking the square root of Simpson's diversity index across productive rearrangements. In its TCRdb copy, this immuneACCESS table keeps in-frame sequences only and misses some clones. Where compared with another copy, unresolved V genes explain less than half of these, and the others have no known cause. V, J and clone size reflect that table, while D and trimming were determined from the DNA. The sample has under 300,000 clones on record, roughly 82% of them singletons. The ten largest clones represent 4.9% of the sample.

V is pruned by 11 bases and J by 12 bases, leaving 12 bases of the junction without a gene match. Inclusive of the bounding cysteine and phenylalanine, the CDR3 is 11 residues long. Just CDR3 DNA is preserved here, 33 bases in frame from base 1. The germline V gene (reference sequence) gives CDR1 as LGHDT and CDR2 as YNNKEL. This record comes from a study of blood T cell repertoires in COVID-19 (dated by TCRdb to 2018 to 2020). Background on the whole study: Samples covering the acute and convalescent phases of COVID-19 were provided by collaborators in the United States, Italy and Spain. The material from the prospective study consisted of cDNA or gDNA derived from T cells, B-cell-depleted T cells, or PBMCs. The dataset comprised deeply sampled blood TCRbeta repertoires from subjects exposed to, actively infected with, or recovered from COVID-19. The repertoires were released in a freely available public database meant as a resource for research on the immune response to SARS-CoV-2. The samples were drawn from the first 160 participants of the ongoing ImmuneRACE study and from 1,200 or so subjects provided by 6 global collaborators. Nearly every sample came with metadata listing a de-identified subject ID, COVID-19 status, age in years and sex. Where HLA class I and class II types were available, the types were taken from metadata supplied by the sample provider, not from assay-based typing. Paper-wide results and their limitations: Clinical and demographic metadata were provided uncurated, with the amount varying by source and participant.

Collaborating institutions collected whole blood in K2EDTA tubes following their own protocols. For TCRbeta analysis, collaborators shipped samples in one of three forms: frozen whole blood, isolated PBMCs, or DNA extracted from either of those sample types. The chain joins TRBV3-1 (or the pseudogene TRBV3-2) to TRBJ2-7; 8 central bases correspond to TRBD2. The specimen sequenced was peripheral blood. The origin of this receptor is a woman of 80 years or more with active or convalescent COVID-19. The nucleotide sequence is given as TGTGCCTCGAGCGGGAGTTCGATAAGGTACTTC. The resulting protein is CASSGSSIRYF.